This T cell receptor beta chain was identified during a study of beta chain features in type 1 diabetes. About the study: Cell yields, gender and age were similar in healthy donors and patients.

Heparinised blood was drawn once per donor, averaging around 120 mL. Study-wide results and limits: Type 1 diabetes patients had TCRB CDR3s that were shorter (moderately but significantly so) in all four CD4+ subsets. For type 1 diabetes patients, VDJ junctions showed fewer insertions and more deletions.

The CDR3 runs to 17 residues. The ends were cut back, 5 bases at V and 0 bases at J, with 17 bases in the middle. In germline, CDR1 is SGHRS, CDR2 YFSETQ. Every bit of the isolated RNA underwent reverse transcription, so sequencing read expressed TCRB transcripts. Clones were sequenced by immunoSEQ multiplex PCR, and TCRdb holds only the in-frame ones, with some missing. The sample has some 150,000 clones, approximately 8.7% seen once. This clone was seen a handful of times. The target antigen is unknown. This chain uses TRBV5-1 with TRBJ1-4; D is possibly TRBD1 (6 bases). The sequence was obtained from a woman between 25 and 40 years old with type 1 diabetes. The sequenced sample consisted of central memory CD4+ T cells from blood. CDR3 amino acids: CASRLPDRSTTNEKLFF. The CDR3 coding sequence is TGCGCCAGCAGATTGCCCGACAGGAGCACAACTAATGAAAAACTGTTTTTT.